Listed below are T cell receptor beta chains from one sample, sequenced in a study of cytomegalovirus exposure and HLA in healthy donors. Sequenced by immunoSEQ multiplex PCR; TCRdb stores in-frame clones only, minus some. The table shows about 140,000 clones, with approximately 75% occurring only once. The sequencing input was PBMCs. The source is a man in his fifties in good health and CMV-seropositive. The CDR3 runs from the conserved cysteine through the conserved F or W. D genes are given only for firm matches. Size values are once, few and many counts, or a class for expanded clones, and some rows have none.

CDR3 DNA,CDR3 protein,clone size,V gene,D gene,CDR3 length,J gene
TGTGCCAGCAGGACAACGTCCGAGGCCAACGTCCTGACTTTC,CASRTTSEANVLTF,NA,TRBV6-6,NA,14,TRBJ2-6
TGTGCTAGTGGTTTGGGGACGACAGCTCCAACTAATGAAAAACTGTTTTTT,CASGLGTTAPTNEKLFF,NA,TRBV12-5,NA,17,TRBJ1-4
TGCAGTGCTAGGAGTAATGAAAAACTGTTTTTT,CSARSNEKLFF,NA,TRBV20-1,NA,11,TRBJ1-4
TGTGCCAGCAACCCGGGGAACACTGAAGCTTTCTTT,CASNPGNTEAFF,once,TRBV6-6,NA,12,TRBJ1-1
TGTGCCAGCAGCTTAAAGCGGGGGCACTACAATGAGCAGTTCTTC,CASSLKRGHYNEQFF,few,TRBV7-8,TRBD2,15,TRBJ2-1
TGTGCCAGCTCGCTAGCCAAGACAGGGCCAGATACGCAGTATTTT,CASSLAKTGPDTQYF,NA,TRBV18,TRBD1,15,TRBJ2-3
TGTGCCAGCAGTTTTCCGCGGACTATCTCCTACGAGCAGTACTTC,CASSFPRTISYEQYF,few,TRBV27,NA,15,TRBJ2-7
TGTGCCACCAGTATAGCGGGAGGGTTCACAGGGGCAGATACGCAGTATTTT,CATSIAGGFTGADTQYF,NA,TRBV15,TRBD2,17,TRBJ2-3
TGTGCCAGCAGCTGGGGCAGGCGGAACACTGAAGCTTTCTTT,CASSWGRRNTEAFF,NA,TRBV11-2,NA,14,TRBJ1-1
TGTGCCAGCTCACGGACAGGGGACTTATATAATTCACCCCTCCACTTT,CASSRTGDLYNSPLHF,NA,TRBV18,TRBD1,16,TRBJ1-6
TGTGCCAGCAGTACACAGGGGGGCGAGACCCAGTACTTC,CASSTQGGETQYF,many,TRBV5-4,TRBD1,13,TRBJ2-5
TGTGCCAGCAGCTTAGAAAGGAGCACCGGGGAGCTGTTTTTT,CASSLERSTGELFF,NA,TRBV7-2,NA,14,TRBJ2-2
TGTGCCAGCTCACCAACTACAGGGAGCCCTGAAGCTTTCTTT,CASSPTTGSPEAFF,NA,TRBV18,NA,14,TRBJ1-1
TGTGCCAGCAGCCAGGGACAGGGGGAAGGTAATGAGCAGTTCTTC,CASSQGQGEGNEQFF,NA,TRBV11-3,TRBD1,15,TRBJ2-1
TGCGCCAGCAGCTTCAGCGGTACCTATAATTCACCCCTCCACTTT,CASSFSGTYNSPLHF,NA,TRBV5-1,NA,15,TRBJ1-6
TGCGCCAGCAGCCAAGTTTGGAGCTCTGGGGCCAACGTCCTGACTTTC,CASSQVWSSGANVLTF,once,TRBV4-3,NA,16,TRBJ2-6
TGTGCCAGCAGTCGGGACAGGGGCAATGAAAAACTGTTTTTT,CASSRDRGNEKLFF,NA,TRBV2,TRBD1,14,TRBJ1-4
TGTGCCAGCAGTTTAGGGCAGTCCAACTATGGCTACACCTTC,CASSLGQSNYGYTF,NA,TRBV27,NA,14,TRBJ1-2
TGTGCCAGCAGCGCAATAACCGACAGTCTTTATGGCTACACCTTC,CASSAITDSLYGYTF,NA,TRBV7-2,NA,15,TRBJ1-2
TGTGCCAGCAGCCCCACCCGGACGGGGTTGAGCGAGCAGTACTTC,CASSPTRTGLSEQYF,NA,TRBV11-1,NA,15,TRBJ2-7
TGTGCCAGTAGTACCCCCCCCTACGAGCAGTACTTC,CASSTPPYEQYF,NA,TRBV19,NA,12,TRBJ2-7
TGCGCCAGCAGCCAAGCGGGAGGGCCGGATACGCAGTATTTT,CASSQAGGPDTQYF,NA,TRBV4-1,TRBD2,14,TRBJ2-3
TGTGCCAGCAGTAGACAGGGGTCCTACGAGCAGTACTTC,CASSRQGSYEQYF,NA,TRBV2,TRBD1,13,TRBJ2-7
TGTGCCACCTCCATGGGGGGAGAGACCCAGTACTTC,CATSMGGETQYF,NA,TRBV19,NA,12,TRBJ2-5
TGTGCCAGCTCAAGGGAGGGGCCCACCTACGAGCAGTACTTC,CASSREGPTYEQYF,NA,TRBV18,TRBD2,14,TRBJ2-7
TGTGCCAGCTCACCAGTTCGGGTAGCGGGCAATGAGCAGTTCTTC,CASSPVRVAGNEQFF,few,TRBV18,TRBD2,15,TRBJ2-1
TGCGCCAGCAGCCAAGGGACTAGCTACCACAATGAGCAGTTCTTC,CASSQGTSYHNEQFF,few,TRBV4-3,TRBD2,15,TRBJ2-1
TGTGCCAGCTCACCCGGGGGGCGAATGAACACTGAAGCTTTCTTT,CASSPGGRMNTEAFF,NA,TRBV18,NA,15,TRBJ1-1
TGTGCCAGCAGTTTAGGCCAGGGGACTGGAAACACCATATATTTT,CASSLGQGTGNTIYF,NA,TRBV28,NA,15,TRBJ1-3
TGTGCCAGCAGCCAAGGTCTACAGGGATCGAGCTATGGCTACACCTTC,CASSQGLQGSSYGYTF,NA,TRBV4-2,NA,16,TRBJ1-2
TGCGCCAGCAGCTTTGATGCCAGGGAAAGGGGCACAGATACGCAGTATTTT,CASSFDARERGTDTQYF,NA,TRBV5-1,NA,17,TRBJ2-3
TGTGCCAGCAGTTTATTTCAAGAGGGAGCTGGTGAGAAGACCTTC,CASSLFQEGAGEKTF,NA,TRBV28,NA,15,TRBJ1-2
TGTGCCAGCAGCGTAGGGGCGGCGGGAGGGCGAAACAATGAGCAGTTCTTC,CASSVGAAGGRNNEQFF,NA,TRBV9,TRBD2,17,TRBJ2-1
TGTGCCAGCAGCCCTCCCCCAGGGACTGAAGCTTTCTTT,CASSPPPGTEAFF,few,TRBV9,NA,13,TRBJ1-1
TGTGCCAGCAGTTACGGGGCACCCGAGCAGTACTTC,CASSYGAPEQYF,NA,TRBV6-6,NA,12,TRBJ2-7
TGTGCCAGCAGCAAAAGACTGCTACAGGACAGGAGCTCCTACAATGAGCAGTTCTTC,CASSKRLLQDRSSYNEQFF,NA,TRBV21-1,NA,19,TRBJ2-1
TGTGCCAGCAGTACCAGGGTCTCTGTAGGAGAGACCCAGTACTTC,CASSTRVSVGETQYF,NA,TRBV28,NA,15,TRBJ2-5
TGTGCCAGCTCACCGGGACTACACGATGAGCAGTTCTTC,CASSPGLHDEQFF,NA,TRBV18,TRBD2,13,TRBJ2-1
TGCGCCAGCAGCTTCGACAGCCGTGATGGCTACACCTTC,CASSFDSRDGYTF,once,TRBV5-1,NA,13,TRBJ1-2
TGTGCCAGCAGCCTTTGGACTAGCTCCTACGAGCAGTACTTC,CASSLWTSSYEQYF,once,TRBV7-8,TRBD2,14,TRBJ2-7
TGCGCCAGCAGCCGGACAGGGGGCGCCCCTTACTATGGCTACACCTTC,CASSRTGGAPYYGYTF,NA,TRBV23-1,TRBD1,16,TRBJ1-2
TGTGCCAGCAGCTCACAGGGGAATAGCAATCAGCCCCAGCATTTT,CASSSQGNSNQPQHF,NA,TRBV7-8,TRBD1,15,TRBJ1-5
TGTGCCAGCAGCTTTCCGACAGGGCAAACTGAAGCTTTCTTT,CASSFPTGQTEAFF,NA,TRBV5-4,TRBD1,14,TRBJ1-1
TGTGCCAGCAGCCTAAAGAAGGGGGCCAGAGCCTACGAGCAGTACTTC,CASSLKKGARAYEQYF,NA,TRBV11-1,TRBD1,16,TRBJ2-7
TGTGCCAGCTCATCCACAGGGGTCGAACAGCCCCAGCATTTT,CASSSTGVEQPQHF,NA,TRBV18,TRBD1,14,TRBJ1-5
TGTGCCAGCACTATTGACAGTACTGGAGGCTACACCTTC,CASTIDSTGGYTF,NA,TRBV25-1,NA,13,TRBJ1-2
TGTGCCAGCAGCTTGGTCGGGGATTTCCCATACGAGCAGTACTTC,CASSLVGDFPYEQYF,NA,TRBV5-6,NA,15,TRBJ2-7
TGTGCCAGCATTCCGGGACGACTAGTGGGAGGAAACACCATATATTTT,CASIPGRLVGGNTIYF,NA,TRBV28,NA,16,TRBJ1-3
TGTGCCAGCAGCCGGACAGTAGCTAACTATGGCTACACCTTC,CASSRTVANYGYTF,NA,TRBV14,NA,14,TRBJ1-2